This T cell receptor (beta chain) was retrieved from a study of T cells expressing NK-cell markers. The overall study: From sorted CD3+CD56+NKG2C+, CD3+CD56+NKG2C- and CD3+CD56-NKG2C+ T cells came the TCR beta repertoires. Study-level points and caveats: In a few donors, dominant clonotypes made up about 28.3-65% of CD3+CD56-NKG2C+ cells.

The CDR3 is 17 residues long. Germline V CDR1 and CDR2: LNHDA, SQIVND (reference sequence). On this clonotype itself: The antigen is not known.

Using the 5' RACE reads, TCRdb records one entry per CDR3 protein without DNA. In total, the table holds about 460,000 distinct CDR3 sequences. The sequence was obtained from a woman aged 45-60 years in good health. The sequenced sample consisted of blood T cells: a sorted CD56 or NKG2C T cell subset, CD4+ or CD8+ T cells, or bulk PBMC T cells (not recorded which). V gene TRBV19 combines with J gene TRBJ1-5; as DNA is missing, the TRBD1 call by TCRdb cannot be tested. CDR3 loop: CASSIMGQGASNQPQHF.